The rows below give T cell receptor beta chains drawn from one sample of a study of cytotoxic CD8 clonotypes in ibrutinib-treated CLL. Using immunoSEQ multiplex PCR, the repertoire was profiled, and TCRdb retains in-frame clones only, with some absent. The repertoire consists of roughly 180,000 clones, with around 80% occurring once and the leading ten covering about 4.5%. The input for sequencing was PBMCs, taken after 24 months of ibrutinib treatment. These receptors were collected from a human donor with chronic lymphocytic leukemia. CDR3s include the opening cysteine and the closing phenylalanine or tryptophan. The D gene is left open where the match is weak. Some rows have no size entry. The others give once, few or many, or a class for an expanded clone.

V gene	J gene	clone size	D gene	CDR3 DNA	CDR3 protein
TRBV28	TRBJ2-7	NA	TRBD2	TGTGCCAGCAGTCTGGTAGCGGGAGGGCCGTCTTACGAGCAGTACTTC	CASSLVAGGPSYEQYF
TRBV18	TRBJ2-1	NA	TRBD1	TGTGCCAGCTCACCAAACAGGGGAGCCCGCAATGAGCAGTTCTTC	CASSPNRGARNEQFF
TRBV5-1	TRBJ1-4	once	NA	TGCGCCAGCAATCTCGCGGGGGCGAATAATGAAAAACTGTTTTTT	CASNLAGANNEKLFF
TRBV19	TRBJ1-2	few	TRBD1	TGTGCCAGTACCGGGACAGGGAATGGCTACACCTTC	CASTGTGNGYTF
TRBV7-2	TRBJ2-5	NA	TRBD2	TGTGCCAGCAGCTTACGAAGCGGGGGGACTTGGGAAACCCAGTACTTC	CASSLRSGGTWETQYF
TRBV29-1	TRBJ2-7	NA	NA	TGCAGCGTTGAAAAGGGCTACTACGAGCAGTACTTC	CSVEKGYYEQYF
TRBV2	TRBJ1-1	many	NA	TGTGCCAGCAGCGACCGGGACATCTCCCCGAGAGCTTTCTTT	CASSDRDISPRAFF
TRBV4-1	TRBJ1-2	NA	NA	TGCGCCAGCGGGCTCCAGGGAAACTATGGCTACACCTTC	CASGLQGNYGYTF
TRBV14	TRBJ1-4	NA	NA	TGTGCCAGCAGCCAAGATTTGGGAATCGGGAGTGAAAAACTGTTTTTT	CASSQDLGIGSEKLFF
TRBV29-1	TRBJ1-1	NA	TRBD1	TGCAGCGTTGGTGAGACAGGGGGAATAGCTTTCTTT	CSVGETGGIAFF
TRBV25-1	TRBJ2-2	NA	NA	TGTGCCAGCGGCCGGGGGCCAGTCTTAGGGGAGCTGTTTTTT	CASGRGPVLGELFF
TRBV7-6	TRBJ1-3	NA	NA	TGTGCCAGCAGCCGGTCTAGGGCCTCTGGAAACACCATATATTTT	CASSRSRASGNTIYF
TRBV12-5	TRBJ1-1	once	NA	TGTGCTAGTGGTTTGGGGACCGAGAACACTGAAGCTTTCTTT	CASGLGTENTEAFF
TRBV6-4	TRBJ2-1	NA	NA	TGTGCCAGCAGTGACTCATTTCGGCCCGGGGGTCGTGAGCAGTTCTTC	CASSDSFRPGGREQFF
TRBV27	TRBJ2-7	NA	NA	TGTGCCAGCAGTTCCCAAGCCTACGAGCAGTACTTC	CASSSQAYEQYF
TRBV11-2	TRBJ1-3	once	NA	TGTGCCAGCAGCAGAAACTTGGGGACATCGGACACCATATATTTT	CASSRNLGTSDTIYF
TRBV19	TRBJ2-3	NA	NA	TGTGCCAGTAGTGCGCAGGGAGATACGCAGTATTTT	CASSAQGDTQYF
TRBV11-3	TRBJ2-5	NA	NA	TGTGCCAGCAGCTTAAGGGCCCTCCAAGAGACCCAGTACTTC	CASSLRALQETQYF
TRBV6-6	TRBJ1-1	NA	NA	TGTGCCAGCTTCTCTGGGGGGGCCGGAGGAGCTTTCTTT	CASFSGGAGGAFF
TRBV7-9	TRBJ2-1	NA	TRBD2	TGTGCCAGCAGCTTTTGGACTAGCGTCAATGAGCAGTTCTTC	CASSFWTSVNEQFF
TRBV29-1	TRBJ1-1	NA	TRBD1	TGCAGCGCCCAGCCGGGACAGGGAATTGGTGAAGCTTTCTTT	CSAQPGQGIGEAFF
TRBV7-6	TRBJ1-3	once	NA	TGTGCCAGCAGGGAGGGGGGGTTCTCTGGAAACACCATATATTTT	CASREGGFSGNTIYF
TRBV7-3	TRBJ1-3	once	NA	TGTGCCAGCAGCGCAGGGAACTCTGGAAACACCATATATTTT	CASSAGNSGNTIYF
TRBV6-1	TRBJ1-5	NA	NA	TGTGCCAGCAGTGAATCGAAGATCTCTTTTAGCAATCAGCCCCAGCATTTT	CASSESKISFSNQPQHF
TRBV11-1	TRBJ2-7	NA	NA	TGTGCCAGCAGCTTATGGGCAGGGGATTACGAGCAGTACTTC	CASSLWAGDYEQYF
TRBV7-3	TRBJ1-1	once	NA	TGTGCCAGCAGCTTAGGGGGGCTCACTGAAGCTTTCTTT	CASSLGGLTEAFF
TRBV27	TRBJ1-2	NA	NA	TGTGCCAGCAGTTTGGGGGGCGGAAACTATGGCTACACCTTC	CASSLGGGNYGYTF
TRBV19	TRBJ2-2	NA	NA	TGTGCCAGTAGTATAGAGGGTCGAGTCACCGGGGAGCTGTTTTTT	CASSIEGRVTGELFF